This is a list of T cell receptor beta chains from one sample in a study of shared clonotypes between healthy human individuals. Using immunoSEQ multiplex PCR, the repertoire was profiled, and TCRdb retains in-frame clones only, with some absent. There are 2 million to 3 million clones in the sample; approximately 94% occur only once, and about 0.38% lies in the top ten. The sequenced sample consisted of naive CD4+ T cells from PBMCs. These TCRs come from a man aged 18 to 30 in good health. Some clones in this sample may be carry-over from other donors' samples. Each CDR3 is given with its conserved first and last residue. A D gene is named only where the DNA matches it firmly. Clone size, where shown, is once, few, many, or a class for clones that have expanded.

j_gene: TRBJ2-1; v_gene: TRBV28; d_gene: TRBD1; abundance: NA; CDR3aa: CASSPGEGFGDRGLWEQFF; CDR3nt: TGTGCCAGCAGCCCCGGAGAGGGGTTCGGGGACAGGGGGCTTTGGGAGCAGTTCTTC
j_gene: TRBJ1-2; v_gene: TRBV28; d_gene: NA; abundance: NA; CDR3aa: CASSLTGGYTF; CDR3nt: TGTGCCAGCAGTTTAACGGGCGGCTACACCTTC
j_gene: TRBJ2-2; v_gene: TRBV5-1; d_gene: TRBD2; abundance: NA; CDR3aa: CASSRGLAEAIAGELFF; CDR3nt: TGCGCCAGCAGCAGAGGACTAGCGGAGGCAATAGCCGGGGAGCTGTTTTTT
j_gene: TRBJ2-1; v_gene: TRBV9; d_gene: TRBD2; abundance: NA; CDR3aa: CASSVGGGSYNEQFF; CDR3nt: TGTGCCAGCAGCGTAGGAGGCGGGAGCTACAATGAGCAGTTCTTC
j_gene: TRBJ2-1; v_gene: TRBV27; d_gene: NA; abundance: NA; CDR3aa: CASSLESSTYYNEQFF; CDR3nt: TGTGCCAGCAGTTTAGAGTCATCAACATATTACAATGAGCAGTTCTTC
j_gene: TRBJ2-5; v_gene: TRBV19; d_gene: NA; abundance: NA; CDR3aa: CASSIGQQETQYF; CDR3nt: TGTGCCAGTAGTATAGGTCAGCAAGAGACCCAGTACTTC
j_gene: TRBJ1-5; v_gene: TRBV19; d_gene: NA; abundance: NA; CDR3aa: CASSIITGGVSNQPQHF; CDR3nt: TGTGCCAGTAGTATAATAACAGGTGGAGTGAGCAATCAGCCCCAGCATTTT
j_gene: TRBJ1-5; v_gene: TRBV2; d_gene: NA; abundance: NA; CDR3aa: CASSVLASSINQPQHF; CDR3nt: TGTGCCAGCAGTGTTCTGGCCTCAAGCATCAATCAGCCCCAGCATTTT
j_gene: TRBJ1-2; v_gene: TRBV6-6; d_gene: TRBD1; abundance: NA; CDR3aa: CASREGAGTGPRGYTF; CDR3nt: TGTGCCAGCAGGGAGGGGGCCGGGACAGGGCCACGCGGCTACACCTTC
j_gene: TRBJ1-6; v_gene: TRBV7-9; d_gene: TRBD1; abundance: NA; CDR3aa: CASSPSDRAVNSPLHF; CDR3nt: TGTGCCAGCAGCCCGTCCGACAGGGCGGTTAATTCACCCCTCCACTTT
j_gene: TRBJ1-3; v_gene: TRBV7-9; d_gene: TRBD1; abundance: NA; CDR3aa: CASSFGTGSGNTIYF; CDR3nt: TGTGCCAGCAGCTTCGGGACAGGCTCTGGAAACACCATATATTTT
j_gene: TRBJ2-1; v_gene: TRBV20-1; d_gene: NA; abundance: NA; CDR3aa: CSARVFNEQFF; CDR3nt: TGCAGTGCTAGGGTTTTTAATGAGCAGTTCTTC
j_gene: TRBJ2-1; v_gene: TRBV13; d_gene: NA; abundance: NA; CDR3aa: CASSYPRVGPYNEQFF; CDR3nt: TGTGCCAGCAGCTACCCGAGAGTAGGGCCCTACAATGAGCAGTTCTTC
j_gene: TRBJ2-1; v_gene: TRBV7-3; d_gene: NA; abundance: NA; CDR3aa: CASSPQGLGPRRVEQFF; CDR3nt: TGTGCCAGCAGCCCGCAGGGGCTCGGACCAAGACGGGTTGAGCAGTTCTTC
j_gene: TRBJ2-7; v_gene: TRBV4-1; d_gene: TRBD1; abundance: NA; CDR3aa: CASSKPGQSTYEQYF; CDR3nt: TGCGCCAGCAGCAAACCGGGACAGTCAACCTACGAGCAGTACTTC
j_gene: TRBJ2-7; v_gene: TRBV7-2; d_gene: TRBD1; abundance: NA; CDR3aa: CASSFGAGGTYEQYF; CDR3nt: TGTGCCAGCAGCTTCGGGGCAGGGGGAACCTACGAGCAGTACTTC
j_gene: TRBJ2-3; v_gene: TRBV7-2; d_gene: TRBD2; abundance: NA; CDR3aa: CASSYGLAGVSTDTQYF; CDR3nt: TGTGCCAGCAGCTATGGGTTAGCGGGAGTGAGCACAGATACGCAGTATTTT
j_gene: TRBJ1-1; v_gene: TRBV5-1; d_gene: NA; abundance: NA; CDR3aa: CASSRGTEGTEAFF; CDR3nt: TGCGCCAGTAGCCGAGGGACCGAGGGCACTGAAGCTTTCTTT
j_gene: TRBJ2-1; v_gene: TRBV6-1; d_gene: NA; abundance: NA; CDR3aa: CASPPGGGSYNEQFF; CDR3nt: TGTGCCAGCCCACCCGGTGGGGGCTCCTACAATGAGCAGTTCTTC
j_gene: TRBJ2-7; v_gene: TRBV7-7; d_gene: TRBD1; abundance: NA; CDR3aa: CASSLVGQASYEQYF; CDR3nt: TGTGCCAGCAGCTTAGTGGGACAGGCCTCCTACGAGCAGTACTTC
j_gene: TRBJ1-2; v_gene: TRBV12-5; d_gene: TRBD1; abundance: NA; CDR3aa: CASGTGTGNYGYTF; CDR3nt: TGTGCTAGTGGTACCGGGACAGGGAATTATGGCTACACCTTC
j_gene: TRBJ2-7; v_gene: TRBV5-4; d_gene: TRBD1; abundance: NA; CDR3aa: CASSEGQGTSEQYF; CDR3nt: TGTGCCAGCAGCGAGGGACAGGGGACGTCAGAGCAGTACTTC
j_gene: TRBJ1-5; v_gene: TRBV13; d_gene: NA; abundance: NA; CDR3aa: CASSPPGPGQPQHF; CDR3nt: TGTGCCAGCAGCCCCCCAGGGCCGGGGCAGCCCCAGCATTTT
j_gene: TRBJ1-2; v_gene: TRBV6-5; d_gene: NA; abundance: NA; CDR3aa: CASSYRSLGIYGYTF; CDR3nt: TGTGCCAGCAGTTACAGATCACTCGGAATCTATGGCTACACCTTC
j_gene: TRBJ1-1; v_gene: TRBV5-1; d_gene: NA; abundance: once; CDR3aa: CASSDFGTLNTEAFF; CDR3nt: TGCGCCAGCAGCGACTTCGGGACACTGAACACTGAAGCTTTCTTT
j_gene: TRBJ2-5; v_gene: TRBV7-2; d_gene: TRBD2; abundance: NA; CDR3aa: CASRGLAKETQYF; CDR3nt: TGTGCCAGCAGGGGACTAGCAAAAGAGACCCAGTACTTC
j_gene: TRBJ2-7; v_gene: TRBV5-1; d_gene: NA; abundance: NA; CDR3aa: CASSPYGSAGQDEQYF; CDR3nt: TGCGCCAGCAGCCCTTACGGATCAGCGGGACAGGACGAGCAGTACTTC
j_gene: TRBJ2-2; v_gene: TRBV7-2; d_gene: NA; abundance: NA; CDR3aa: CASSRRTGELFF; CDR3nt: TGTGCCAGCAGCAGACGGACCGGGGAGCTGTTTTTT
j_gene: TRBJ1-1; v_gene: TRBV29-1; d_gene: NA; abundance: once; CDR3aa: CSARLTFNTEAFF; CDR3nt: TGCAGCGCGAGACTGACCTTCAACACTGAAGCTTTCTTT
j_gene: TRBJ2-1; v_gene: TRBV7-9; d_gene: TRBD2; abundance: NA; CDR3aa: CASSLGFSGLSSSYNEQFF; CDR3nt: TGTGCCAGCAGCTTAGGTTTTAGCGGGTTGTCAAGCTCCTACAATGAGCAGTTCTTC
j_gene: TRBJ1-1; v_gene: TRBV30; d_gene: NA; abundance: few; CDR3aa: CAWAPGDGTEAFF; CDR3nt: TGTGCCTGGGCCCCTGGGGACGGCACTGAAGCTTTCTTT
j_gene: TRBJ2-1; v_gene: TRBV5-1; d_gene: TRBD1; abundance: NA; CDR3aa: CASHSPGQGYNEQFF; CDR3nt: TGCGCCAGCCACTCGCCGGGACAGGGGTACAATGAGCAGTTCTTC
j_gene: TRBJ2-4; v_gene: TRBV25-1; d_gene: TRBD2; abundance: NA; CDR3aa: CASSELGGEIIQYF; CDR3nt: TGTGCCAGCAGTGAATTGGGAGGGGAGATCATTCAGTACTTC
j_gene: TRBJ2-2; v_gene: TRBV7-9; d_gene: NA; abundance: NA; CDR3aa: CASSYSKDTGELFF; CDR3nt: TGTGCCAGCAGCTACTCCAAAGACACCGGGGAGCTGTTTTTT
j_gene: TRBJ1-2; v_gene: TRBV28; d_gene: NA; abundance: NA; CDR3aa: CASSLLGGKANYGYTF; CDR3nt: TGTGCCAGCAGTTTATTAGGGGGAAAAGCTAACTATGGCTACACCTTC
j_gene: TRBJ2-7; v_gene: TRBV5-1; d_gene: TRBD2; abundance: NA; CDR3aa: CASRNLLAGIEQYF; CDR3nt: TGCGCCAGCAGAAATTTACTAGCGGGGATCGAGCAGTACTTC
j_gene: TRBJ2-4; v_gene: TRBV19; d_gene: TRBD1; abundance: NA; CDR3aa: CASSITPGGAQKNIQYF; CDR3nt: TGTGCCAGTAGTATAACCCCAGGGGGCGCCCAAAAAAACATTCAGTACTTC
j_gene: TRBJ1-1; v_gene: TRBV7-9; d_gene: NA; abundance: NA; CDR3aa: CASSLIGADTEAFF; CDR3nt: TGTGCCAGCAGCTTAATTGGGGCGGACACTGAAGCTTTCTTT
j_gene: TRBJ2-1; v_gene: TRBV12-5; d_gene: NA; abundance: NA; CDR3aa: CASGSSFARGQFF; CDR3nt: TGTGCTAGTGGTTCTTCCTTCGCTCGGGGGCAGTTCTTC
j_gene: TRBJ1-2; v_gene: TRBV9; d_gene: TRBD1; abundance: once; CDR3aa: CASSGGQANYGYTF; CDR3nt: TGTGCCAGCAGCGGCGGACAGGCTAACTATGGCTACACCTTC
j_gene: TRBJ2-7; v_gene: TRBV28; d_gene: TRBD2; abundance: NA; CDR3aa: CASRNSGSSYEQYF; CDR3nt: TGTGCCAGCAGAAATAGCGGGAGCTCCTACGAGCAGTACTTC
j_gene: TRBJ1-3; v_gene: TRBV28; d_gene: NA; abundance: NA; CDR3aa: CASRPSGTGNTIYF; CDR3nt: TGTGCCAGCAGACCCAGCGGGACTGGAAACACCATATATTTT
j_gene: TRBJ1-1; v_gene: TRBV15; d_gene: TRBD1; abundance: NA; CDR3aa: CATSRKHRGPEAFF; CDR3nt: TGTGCCACCAGCAGAAAACACAGGGGCCCTGAAGCTTTCTTT